The next 6 T cell receptor beta chains were all read from a single sample in a study of blood T cell repertoires in COVID-19. Measured with immunoSEQ multiplex PCR; TCRdb has only the in-frame clones, and not every one. There are approximately 170,000 clones in the sample; approximately 81% occur only once, and about 10% lies in the top ten. Sequencing was performed on peripheral blood. All receptors come from an elderly woman with active or convalescent COVID-19.

The chain carries TRBV27 and TRBJ2-3, with 10 bases that match TRBD2. Looked up from germline, CDR1 is MNHEY and CDR2 is SMNVEV (reference sequence). V was clipped by 1 base and J by 4 bases; unmatched bases: 8. CDR3 size: 17 residues. This CDR3 is CASSLFLAGVGPDTQYF. The CDR3 DNA reads TGTGCCAGCAGTTTATTCCTAGCGGGAGTTGGCCCAGATACGCAGTATTTT.

V gene TRBV4-1 combines with J gene TRBJ1-3; no clear D gene. Germline values: CDR1 MGHRA, CDR2 YSYEKL. The CDR3 extends over 14 amino acids. V dropped 3 bases and J dropped 8 bases, with 14 bases sitting between them. The CDR3 is CASSHPPHAYTIYF. In nucleotides, the CDR3 is TGCGCCAGCAGCCACCCGCCGCACGCGTACACCATATATTTT.

The J gene is TRBJ2-2, the V gene TRBV10-1, with a possible D match to TRBD2 (6 bases). V was trimmed by 2 bases and J by 5 bases, leaving 12 bases between them. Per the germline V gene, CDR1 is WNHNN and CDR2 is SYGVQD (reference sequence). The CDR3 contains 15 residues. The CDR3 region has the DNA TGCGCCAGCAGTGAGGTCCAGGGAGGAACCGGGGAGCTGTTTTTT. Its translation is CASSEVQGGTGELFF.

The chain uses TRBV6-2 or TRBV6-3 and TRBJ1-3, with 7 bases identical to TRBD1. This CDR3 contains 15 residues. The V gene end was trimmed by 0 bases and the J gene end by 6 bases; junction bases not matched to a gene: 5. Looked up from germline, CDR1 is MNHEY and CDR2 is SVGEGT. The CDR3 DNA reads TGTGCCAGCAGTTACTCCCCGGGACAGATAAACACCATATATTTT. Translated, it gives CASSYSPGQINTIYF.

The chain has TRBV7-2 and TRBJ2-7, with a tentative D call TRBD1 (6 bases). V was shortened by 5 bases and J by 4 bases, with 15 bases between the two germline ends. CDR1 and CDR2 (germline): SGHTA, FQGNSA. CDR3 length equals 14 residues. This CDR3 is CASSVRQAGYEQYF. In DNA, the CDR3 is TGTGCCAGCAGCGTAAGACAGGCTGGTTACGAGCAGTACTTC.

This chain links TRBV5-4 with TRBJ2-1; 7 bases align to TRBD1. Per the germline V gene, CDR1 is SGHNT and CDR2 is YYREEE (reference sequence). The CDR3 totals 15 residues. V gave up 4 bases and J gave up 5 bases; unmatched junction bases: 9. CDR3 region: CASSLQQGLHNEQFF. For the CDR3, the DNA is TGTGCCAGCAGCCTACAACAGGGGCTGCACAATGAGCAGTTCTTC.